The present entry profiles one TCR beta chain with its context. The antigen is undetermined. These data come from a study of shared clonotypes between healthy human individuals. Findings of the study overall: Estimated richness was generally greater in naive than memory subsets.

The CDR3 has 16 amino acids. Per germline, CDR1 SGHNT and CDR2 YYREEE (reference sequence). The V and J ends lost 4 bases and 3 bases, in that order; junction bases with no gene match: 7. Deep was the level at which the assay was run. The method was immunoSEQ multiplex PCR; TCRdb's version includes in-frame clones alone and lacks a portion of them. The table lists 600,000 to 700,000 clones, around three quarters of them singletons. V is TRBV5-4 and J is TRBJ2-7; TRBD2 matches at 13 bases. This sequence was found in a woman aged 25 to 39 in good health. The sample consisted of memory CD4+ T cells sorted from blood. Specified subset: CD45RA-negative fraction. The CDR3 region is CASSDPGLAGIYEQYF. The CDR3 coding sequence is TGTGCCAGCAGCGACCCGGGACTAGCGGGGATCTACGAGCAGTACTTC.